This TCR beta chain stems from a study of cytomegalovirus exposure and HLA in healthy donors (dated by TCRdb to the late 2010s). Regarding the research as a whole: The 666 repertoires of the first cohort and the 120 validation repertoires were produced on the same platform, according to a later analysis. Besides the first cohort of more than 650 subjects, a separate validation cohort made up of 90 to 150 different subjects was used. To predict cytomegalovirus infection status, the study brought together high-throughput TCR immunosequencing, statistical association of individual TCRs with disease status, and machine learning. The study aimed to test whether cataloging public T cell receptors could reveal signatures of past pathogen exposure. Overall results and qualifications from the work: In vitro tests confirmed that a few of the cytomegalovirus-associated TCR beta chains recognize cytomegalovirus antigens. Most TCR sequences were seen in very few donors, while some public TCRs were found in many individuals. Subsequent analysis determined that TCRs grouped into clusters in the first cohort also showed a tendency toward co-occurrence across the 120 or so validation repertoires, and 85% to 95% of cluster scores exceeded 0. A total of about 150 TCR beta chains were listed by the study as associated with cytomegalovirus. In both the original and validation cohorts, the classifier was reported to diagnose cytomegalovirus status with high specificity and sensitivity. The authors suggested that the approach could potentially be generalized to other disease states and immunological phenotypes. A later analysis lacked HLA typing for the validation cohort, so it scored co-occurrence in that cohort across all 130 or so repertoires.

Donors formed part of the validation cohort, which comprised 120 subjects and was distinct from the first cohort of over 500 subjects. Library preparation employed the immunoSEQ multiplex PCR assay. In the paper's pipeline: A statistical classification framework was built to diagnose cytomegalovirus status from the catalog of TCR beta chain sequences. Entries here come from immuneACCESS through TCRdb and include only in-frame sequences with V and J called. Some clones fail to appear in such tables; in the studies checked, an unresolved V gene covers under half of the shortfall, and the cause of the remainder is unknown. V and J calls and clone size come straight from that table; D and trimming were deduced from the DNA. Counted in this sample were around 99,000 clones; 85% to 90% of them appeared once. The ten largest account for about 2% of the sample. On this clone itself: The clone's antigen remains unknown. No much larger clonotype is one base removed from it; base qualities were not supplied.

This receptor was identified in a woman younger than 30 in good health and CMV-seronegative. Input material: PBMCs.

The nucleotide sequence reads as follows: TGTGCCAGCAGTTTGACAGCGGGAGTACACGAGCAGTACTTC. Translation gives CASSLTAGVHEQYF. The chain joins TRBV27 to TRBJ2-7, with TRBD2 matching 8 junction bases. Trimming takes 3 bases off V and 5 bases off J; junction bases not matched to a gene: 6. According to the germline V gene (reference sequence), CDR1 reads MNHEY and CDR2 reads SMNVEV. The CDR3 goes from the cysteine to the phenylalanine over 14 residues. CDR3 DNA only is kept here, 42 bases in frame from base 1.